The rows below give T cell receptor beta chains drawn from one sample of a study of identical twins. TCRdb processed the 5' RACE reads anew with MiXCR; each CDR3 protein has one entry. This sample has around 1.7 million distinct CDR3 sequences, with under 35% found just once. The sample consisted of cord blood. The receptors derive from a newborn girl in good health. The CDR3 runs from the conserved cysteine through the conserved F or W. Each record gives: J gene, clone size, D gene, V gene, CDR3 DNA, CDR3 protein. D genes are given only for firm matches. Where a row states a size, it is once, few, many or the class of an expanded clone; other rows omit it.

TRBJ1-4,few,NA,TRBV5-4,TGTGCCAGCTCCACAGCCCTAAATGAAAAACTGTTTTTT,CASSTALNEKLFF
TRBJ2-1,NA,NA,TRBV28,TGTGCCAGCAGTCTCTCCCGGGGGTTGAAGTTCTTC,CASSLSRGLKFF
TRBJ2-5,few,NA,TRBV5-1,TGTGCCAGCAGCTTAGAGGGGGGTATCCAAGAGACCCAGTACTTC,CASSLEGGIQETQYF
TRBJ2-1,NA,TRBD2,TRBV7-6,TGTGCCAGCAGCTTAGTAAGCGGGGTCTACAATGAGCAGTTCTTC,CASSLVSGVYNEQFF
TRBJ2-1,NA,TRBD2,TRBV9,TGTGCCAGCAGCGTAGCTGAGGTAGCGGGCCACAATGAGCAGTTCTTC,CASSVAEVAGHNEQFF
TRBJ2-7,NA,TRBD2,TRBV13,TGTGCCAGCGGCTTCCCTAGCGGGAGGGGGTACGAGCAGTACTTC,CASGFPSGRGYEQYF
TRBJ2-1,NA,TRBD2,TRBV4-2,TGTGCCAGCAGCCAAGATCTATTAGCGGGGGGGATAGTCGATGAGCAGTTCTTC,CASSQDLLAGGIVDEQFF
TRBJ2-1,NA,NA,TRBV29-1,TGCAGCGTCCTCCGGGACACAACGGACAATGAGCAGTTCTTC,CSVLRDTTDNEQFF
TRBJ2-7,NA,NA,TRBV6-9,TGTGCCAGCAGTTACGAGACCTACGAGCAGTACTTC,CASSYETYEQYF
TRBJ1-5,few,NA,TRBV4-1,TGCGCCAGCAGCCAAGATTCCGGGAGGGATCAGCCCCAGCATTTT,CASSQDSGRDQPQHF
TRBJ2-1,NA,NA,TRBV7-9,TGTGCCAGCAGCCCGTTGACAGAACTCCACCTCAATCGGCAGTTCTTC,CASSPLTELHLNRQFF
TRBJ2-1,few,NA,TRBV20-1,TGCAGTGCTAGAGATTTGATAGAACCCACCGGGACCCCCTTGGAGCAGTTCTTC,CSARDLIEPTGTPLEQFF
TRBJ2-1,many,NA,TRBV12-3/TRBV12-4,TGTGCCAGCACCCCGACTAGACACAATGAGCAGTTCTTC,CASTPTRHNEQFF
TRBJ1-6,NA,TRBD1,TRBV4-1,TGCGCCAGCAGCCAAGACGCGACAGGGATGAATTCACCCCTCCACTTT,CASSQDATGMNSPLHF
TRBJ1-1,NA,NA,TRBV5-1,TGCGCCAGCAGCTTGATAGGGGAGCAGAACACTGAAGCTTTCTTT,CASSLIGEQNTEAFF
TRBJ2-5,NA,NA,TRBV4-1,TGCGCCGGCAGCCAATGGACATTAGAGACCCAGTACTTC,CAGSQWTLETQYF
TRBJ2-5,NA,TRBD2,TRBV3-1,TGTGCCAGCAGCCAAAGAGGGCTAGCGGGGGGACTTCAAGAGACCCAGTACTTC,CASSQRGLAGGLQETQYF
TRBJ2-1,few,TRBD2,TRBV9,TGTGCCAGCAGCGCCGGGACTAGTAATTTCAATGAGCAGTTCTTC,CASSAGTSNFNEQFF
TRBJ2-1,NA,TRBD2,TRBV5-1,TGCGCCAGCAGCTTGGCTTATGTGGTAGCGGGAGGGCCAAACTCCTACAATGAGCAGTTCTTC,CASSLAYVVAGGPNSYNEQFF
TRBJ2-3,NA,TRBD1,TRBV12-3/TRBV12-4,TGTGCCAGCAGCTCGACAGGGGGCCTCACAGATACGCAGTATTTT,CASSSTGGLTDTQYF
TRBJ1-1,NA,NA,TRBV6-6,TGTGCCAGCAGTCGCCTAGTGGGGTCTAGCCCAAACACTGAAGCTTTCTTT,CASSRLVGSSPNTEAFF
TRBJ2-3,NA,NA,TRBV6-1,TGTGCCAGCAGAGGACTGACCCTCACAGATACGCAGTATTTT,CASRGLTLTDTQYF
TRBJ1-1,few,NA,TRBV10-3,TGTGCCATCAGTGAGTCGACCCAGGGCACTGAAGCTTTCTTT,CAISESTQGTEAFF
TRBJ2-4,few,TRBD1,TRBV20-1,TGCAGTGCTCTCCGGGACAGTGAGTACTTC,CSALRDSEYF
TRBJ2-3,few,NA,TRBV10-3,TGTGCCATCAGTGAGTCGGACAGCACAGATACGCAGTATTTT,CAISESDSTDTQYF
TRBJ2-7,NA,NA,TRBV9,TGTGCCAGCAGCCCCCGTCCCCTCTACGAGCAGTACTTC,CASSPRPLYEQYF
TRBJ2-5,few,TRBD2,TRBV20-1,TGCAGTGCTAGATCTCACCTAGCGGGGGGACAAGAGACCCAGTACTTC,CSARSHLAGGQETQYF
TRBJ2-7,NA,TRBD2,TRBV7-2,TGTGCCAGCAGCCTAGAGGGGACTAGCGGGAGTTACGAGCAGTACTTC,CASSLEGTSGSYEQYF
TRBJ2-5,few,TRBD2,TRBV2,TGTGCCAGCATCTGGGTTAGCGGGAGAGAGACCCAGTACTTC,CASIWVSGRETQYF